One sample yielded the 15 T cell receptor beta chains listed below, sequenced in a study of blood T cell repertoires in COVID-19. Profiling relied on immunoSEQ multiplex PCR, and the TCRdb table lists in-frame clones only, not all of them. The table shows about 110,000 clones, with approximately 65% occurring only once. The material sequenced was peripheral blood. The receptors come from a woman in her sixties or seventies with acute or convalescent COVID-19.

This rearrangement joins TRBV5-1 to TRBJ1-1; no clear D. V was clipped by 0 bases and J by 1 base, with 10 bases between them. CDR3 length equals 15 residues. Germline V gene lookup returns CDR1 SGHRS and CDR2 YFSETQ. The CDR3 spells CASSLDLGGNTEAFF. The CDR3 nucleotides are TGCGCCAGCAGCTTGGATCTCGGCGGGAACACTGAAGCTTTCTTT. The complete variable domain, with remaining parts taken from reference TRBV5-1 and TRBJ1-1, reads KAGVTQTPRYLIKTRGQQVTLSCSPISGHRSVSWYQQTPGQGLQFLFEYFSETQRNKGNFPGRFSGRQFSNSRSEMNVSTLELGDSALYLCASSLDLGGNTEAFFGQGTRLTVV.

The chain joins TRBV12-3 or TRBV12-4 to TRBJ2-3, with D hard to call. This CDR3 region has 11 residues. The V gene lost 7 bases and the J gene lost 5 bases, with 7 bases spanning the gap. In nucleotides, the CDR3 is TGTGCCAGCAACTTTGGAGATACGCAGTATTTT. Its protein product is CASNFGDTQYF.

The DNA for the CDR3 is TGCAGTGCTAGTTTTTCAAGGGGGCTACGAAATCAGCCCCAGCATTTT. It translates to CSASFSRGLRNQPQHF. The chain couples TRBV20-1 to TRBJ1-5, with 7 bases fitting TRBD1. Germline V gene data show CDR1 as DFQATT and CDR2 as SNEGSKA (reference sequence). The ends lost 3 bases at V and 4 bases at J; junction bases unmatched: 12. The CDR3 sequence is 16 residues long.

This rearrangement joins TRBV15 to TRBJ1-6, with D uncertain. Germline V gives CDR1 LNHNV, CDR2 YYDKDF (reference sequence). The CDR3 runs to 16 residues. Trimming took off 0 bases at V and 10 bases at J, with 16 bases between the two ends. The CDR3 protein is CATSREVSGGSSPLHF. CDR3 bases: TGTGCCACCAGCAGAGAGGTTTCCGGAGGATCCTCACCCCTCCACTTT.

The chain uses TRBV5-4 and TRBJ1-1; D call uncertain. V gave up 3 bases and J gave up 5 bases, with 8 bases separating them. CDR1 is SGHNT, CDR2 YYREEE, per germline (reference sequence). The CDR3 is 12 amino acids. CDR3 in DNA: TGTGCCAGCAGCTACGACACGACTGAAGCTTTCTTT. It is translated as CASSYDTTEAFF.

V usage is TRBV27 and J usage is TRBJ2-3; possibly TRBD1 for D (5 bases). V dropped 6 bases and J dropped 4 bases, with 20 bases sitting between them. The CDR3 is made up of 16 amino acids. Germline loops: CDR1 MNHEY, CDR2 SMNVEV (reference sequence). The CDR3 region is CASRRLQGSLPDTQYF. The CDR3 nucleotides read TGTGCCAGCAGGCGTCTCCAGGGTTCTCTCCCAGATACGCAGTATTTT.

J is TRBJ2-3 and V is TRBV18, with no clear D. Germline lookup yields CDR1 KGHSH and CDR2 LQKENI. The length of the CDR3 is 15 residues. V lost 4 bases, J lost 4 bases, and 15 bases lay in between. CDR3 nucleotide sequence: TGTGCCAGCTCACTTAACTCAGGCATGGCAGATACGCAGTATTTT. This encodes CASSLNSGMADTQYF.

The CDR3 loop reads CAISEPGGTAAYEQYF. CDR3 nucleotides: TGTGCCATCAGTGAGCCAGGGGGGACAGCTGCCTACGAGCAGTACTTC. The rearrangement joins TRBV10-3 to TRBJ2-7; maybe TRBD1 (7 bases). CDR1 and CDR2 (germline): ENHRY, SYGVKD. V lost 2 bases, J lost 2 bases, and 16 bases lay in between. The CDR3 has 16 amino acids.

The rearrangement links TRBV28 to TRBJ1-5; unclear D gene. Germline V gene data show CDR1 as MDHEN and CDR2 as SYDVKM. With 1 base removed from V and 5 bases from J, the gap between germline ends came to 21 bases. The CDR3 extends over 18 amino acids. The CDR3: CASSLSSGFGSIDQPQHF. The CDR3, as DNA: TGTGCCAGCAGTTTATCGTCGGGTTTCGGGTCGATCGATCAGCCCCAGCATTTT. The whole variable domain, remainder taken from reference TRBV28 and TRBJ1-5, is DVKVTQSSRYLVKRTGEKVFLECVQDMDHENMFWYRQDPGLGLRLIYFSYDVKMKEKGDIPEGYSVSREKKERFSLILESASTNQTSMYLCASSLSSGFGSIDQPQHFGDGTRLSIL.

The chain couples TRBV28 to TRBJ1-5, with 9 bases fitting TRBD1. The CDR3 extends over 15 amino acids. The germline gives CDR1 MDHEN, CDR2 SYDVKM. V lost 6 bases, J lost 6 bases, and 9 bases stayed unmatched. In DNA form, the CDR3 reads TGTGCCAGCAGCCTTCCGGGACAGGGTAGTCAGCCCCAGCATTTT. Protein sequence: CASSLPGQGSQPQHF.

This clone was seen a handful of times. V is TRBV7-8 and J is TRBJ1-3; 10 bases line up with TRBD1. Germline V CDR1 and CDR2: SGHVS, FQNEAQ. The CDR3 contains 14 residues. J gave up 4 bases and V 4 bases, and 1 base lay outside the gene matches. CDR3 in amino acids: CASSSGQGGNTIYF. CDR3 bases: TGTGCCAGCAGCTCGGGACAGGGGGGAAACACCATATATTTT.

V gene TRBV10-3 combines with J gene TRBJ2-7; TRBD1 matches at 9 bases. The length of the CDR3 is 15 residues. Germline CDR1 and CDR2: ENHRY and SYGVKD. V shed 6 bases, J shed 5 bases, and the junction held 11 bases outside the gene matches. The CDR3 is CAISRGPGQGHEQYF. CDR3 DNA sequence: TGTGCCATCAGCAGGGGGCCGGGACAGGGCCACGAGCAGTACTTC.

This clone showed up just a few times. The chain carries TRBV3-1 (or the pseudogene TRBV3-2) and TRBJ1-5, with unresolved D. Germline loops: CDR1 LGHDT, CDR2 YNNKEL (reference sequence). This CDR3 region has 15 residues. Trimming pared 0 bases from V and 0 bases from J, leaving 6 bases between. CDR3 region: CASSQDISSNQPQHF. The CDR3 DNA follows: TGTGCCAGCAGCCAAGATATCAGTAGCAATCAGCCCCAGCATTTT.

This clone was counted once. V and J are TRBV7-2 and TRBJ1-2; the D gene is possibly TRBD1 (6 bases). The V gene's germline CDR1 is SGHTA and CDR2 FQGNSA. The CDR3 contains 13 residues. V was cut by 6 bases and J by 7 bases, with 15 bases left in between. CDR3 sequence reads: CASRSTGLGGYTF. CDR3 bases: TGTGCCAGCAGATCGACAGGATTAGGTGGCTACACCTTC.

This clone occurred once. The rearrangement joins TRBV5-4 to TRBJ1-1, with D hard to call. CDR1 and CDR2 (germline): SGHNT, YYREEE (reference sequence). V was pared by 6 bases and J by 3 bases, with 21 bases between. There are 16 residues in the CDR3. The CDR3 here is CASTGQGGSRDTEAFF. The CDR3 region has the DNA TGTGCCAGCACTGGGCAAGGAGGCAGTAGAGACACTGAAGCTTTCTTT.